This is a list of T cell receptor beta chains from one sample in a study of cytomegalovirus exposure and HLA in healthy donors. Measured with immunoSEQ multiplex PCR; TCRdb has only the in-frame clones, and not every one. This repertoire shows 150,000 or so clones, 70% to 80% found once; its top ten account for approximately 2%. The sequenced sample consisted of PBMCs. These receptors all stem from a woman aged 55-69 years in good health and CMV-seropositive. CDR3s include the opening cysteine and the closing phenylalanine or tryptophan.

cdr3_aa	v_call	j_call
CASQPGPREEQYF	TRBV2	TRBJ2-7
CASSPVAGQGSEQYF	TRBV18	TRBJ2-7
CASSLARQGAYEQYF	TRBV7-8	TRBJ2-7
CASSLTGGTDTQYF	TRBV7-3	TRBJ2-3
CATNRDLKANYGYTF	TRBV6-5	TRBJ1-2
CAWGPVGGAQHF	TRBV30	TRBJ1-5
CASSPRVSSGTDTQYF	TRBV7-9	TRBJ2-3
CASSLVASWRNEQFF	TRBV7-2	TRBJ2-1
CASSPRLTDTQYF	TRBV19	TRBJ2-3
CASSSSGEQYF	TRBV28	TRBJ2-7
CASSQDVAGDQGEQYF	TRBV4-1	TRBJ2-7
CASSSGGGDSSYEQYF	TRBV5-1	TRBJ2-7
CASSLGTGGYNEQFF	TRBV5-4	TRBJ2-1
CASSPDRKHSEAFF	TRBV11-2	TRBJ1-1
CASSGDSPGDTQYF	TRBV19	TRBJ2-3
CASGLVAGSYEQYF	TRBV7-9	TRBJ2-7
CASSMLGQGASEQYF	TRBV19	TRBJ2-7
CASSRRDRGNQPQHF	TRBV5-6	TRBJ1-5
CASSLRLANEQFF	TRBV7-9	TRBJ2-1
CASSLAYTLDTNYGYTF	TRBV5-1	TRBJ1-2
CASSLDETSGSMYEQYF	TRBV5-1	TRBJ2-7
CASSLGLRNEQYF	TRBV28	TRBJ2-7
CATSRDMEGEAFF	TRBV15	TRBJ1-1
CASSLRTGGLGTQYF	TRBV5-1	TRBJ2-5
CARNEDEQFF	TRBV19	TRBJ2-1
CSVEGTSGSSYEQYF	TRBV29-1	TRBJ2-7
CASSFHPGTRAYEQYF	TRBV27	TRBJ2-7
CASSDGAFTDTQYF	TRBV25-1	TRBJ2-3
CASGLGTASGELFF	TRBV5-8	TRBJ2-2
CAAKGQGSAGELFF	TRBV10-3	TRBJ2-2
CASPLVGATGELFF	TRBV30	TRBJ2-2
CASSLRQRQPQHF	TRBV10-2	TRBJ1-5
CASSLVKAGGDEQFF	TRBV11-2	TRBJ2-1
CASSADRGRPIITDTQYF	TRBV6-1	TRBJ2-3
CASSLGPNTGELFF	TRBV5-1	TRBJ2-2
CASSLSGVGGYTF	TRBV5-4	TRBJ1-2
CATRKAGGGNQPQHF	TRBV28	TRBJ1-5
CATTLLAGGPANTGELFF	TRBV19	TRBJ2-2